This T cell receptor beta chain appears in the sequencing data of a study of cytomegalovirus exposure and HLA in healthy donors (dated by TCRdb to about 2017). Broadly, across the study: According to an earlier analysis of a few hundred of the donors, roughly 180 million T cells yielded over 90 million unique TCR beta sequences and roughly 280 Gb of sequence data. Roughly 300 gigabases of sequencing data and around 88 million unique TCR sequences made up an early release that covered several hundred HLA-typed donors. The genetic ancestry cluster associated with self-reported Caucasian donors included around four fifths of the 398 genotyped donors. The study aimed to test whether signatures of past pathogen exposure could be identified by cataloging public T cell receptors. The study used immunosequencing to profile the T cell repertoires of several hundred subjects and linked those repertoires to cytomegalovirus serostatus. Along with the 666-subject first cohort, a separate validation cohort of some 130 different subjects was used. To predict cytomegalovirus infection status, the study combined high-throughput TCR immunosequencing, statistical association of individual TCRs with disease status, and machine learning. A later analysis re-examined previously published TCR beta repertoires from 600 to 700 donors and added high-resolution HLA genotyping to investigate patterns of TCR occurrence. In the later analysis, no new phenotypic data were used to find candidate immune exposures; instead, reliance was placed on TCR beta sequences and their occurrence across donors. To decide whether each TCR beta V gene segment behaved as functional or pseudogenic, an earlier analysis of approximately 620 of the donors relied on high-throughput TCR beta sequencing. Donor age, sex, ethnicity and CMV serostatus were collected together with the repertoire data. In a later genetic analysis, genome-wide SNP genotypes for about three fifths of the 666 donors were used, and that subset was treated as a discovery cohort. All discovery cohort repertoires had been generated using a single sequencing platform. HLA typing included class I and class II loci at four-digit resolution. The number of typed donors differed by locus: 629-630 for A, B, C, DRB1 and DQB1; 500 to 550 for DQA1; 600 to 610 for DPA1; and 450 to 480 for DPB1. Because of strong linkage in the cohort, roughly five DR-DQ haplotypes were treated as single units for association and clustering. Among 300 to 500 genotyped donors of the cohort, an average of approximately 200,000 unique TCR beta nucleotide sequences was sequenced per donor, of which about 19% were non-productive. Study-level results and caveats: The earlier analysis of nearly 600 of the donors excluded some 15 rarely observed V segments, including chromosome 9 orphons, because counts were too low. An association between a missense DCLRE1C variant and V-gene and J-gene trimming of TCR beta chains was found in a later genetic analysis and replicated in an independent cohort. According to the authors, the approach could potentially be generalized to other disease states and immunological phenotypes. Because the 87-base-pair reads could not distinguish some IMGT-functional V segments, including TRBV6-2 and TRBV6-3, those segments were excluded. A further reported finding was that TCR beta sequences accurately predicted the HLA-A and HLA-B alleles for most subjects in the first cohort. Because some donors lacked HLA typing at each locus, the association tests relied only on the typed subset. Most TCR sequences were seen in very few donors, while some public TCRs were found in many individuals. A cluster of highly shared sequence variants was judged likely to represent a technical artifact of the sequencing pipeline. According to a later analysis, most CMV-associated TCR beta chains appeared to be HLA-restricted, and the HLA associations seemed to be driven largely by CMV exposure. The classifier was reported to diagnose cytomegalovirus status with high specificity and sensitivity in both the original and validation cohorts. Presence/absence analyses assumed roughly uniform sequencing depth across donors, an assumption that may not hold. In a later genetic analysis, fewer N-insertions in productive TCRs were reported among donors in an Asian-associated ancestry cluster than the 666-donor mean. A later analysis reported that several top co-occurrence clusters appeared linked to parvovirus B19, influenza, CMV and Epstein-Barr virus. This cohort had only TCR beta chains sequenced, and the lack of alpha or paired-chain data limited which features could be detected. In an earlier analysis of about 600 of the donors, most TCR beta V segments appeared in productive rearrangements about 87% or about 30% of the time, broadly matching IMGT annotations. In a later analysis, HLA-associated TCR beta chains showed more clonal expansion and lower generation probabilities than non-associated chains that were equally common. Linkage disequilibrium might explain the correlated functional status among segregating V segments, but an unknown experimental factor could not be ruled out. The only immune exposure information available for the cohort was CMV serostatus. In a later analysis, 15,000 to 20,000 TCR beta sequences were associated with specific HLA alleles at a false discovery rate of 0.05. In vitro tests confirmed that three of the cytomegalovirus-associated TCR beta chains recognize cytomegalovirus antigens. In a later analysis, TCR association rates were found to vary across HLA loci, with the most associated TCRs seen for DRB1 alleles and the fewest for HLA-C alleles. Strong co-occurrence of HLA alleles, especially DR and DQ, made assigning TCR associations to individual alleles difficult. A total of roughly 160 TCR beta chains were listed by the study as associated with cytomegalovirus.

As regards this clone: There is no known antigen for this receptor.

CDR1 and CDR2 (SGHRS, YFSETQ) derive from the germline V gene. Its CDR3 holds 16 amino acids, cysteine through phenylalanine. The kept DNA is CDR3 alone, 48 bases in frame from the first base. V and J lose 0 bases and 1 base, and a span of 11 bases separates them. Library preparation was by the immunoSEQ multiplex PCR assay. The multiplex PCR relied on a mix of 60 forward primers for TCR Vbeta segments and 13 reverse primers for TCR Jbeta segments. A multiplex PCR assay on genomic DNA amplified the CDR3 region of rearranged TCR beta genes. Amplified TCR beta libraries were sequenced as 87-base-pair reads on the Illumina HiSeq System. Per the authors' processing: Across the 500 to 700 repertoires, a later analysis counted tens of millions of unique TCR beta chains, around 11 million of which were shared by at least two donors. Raw reads were error-corrected and collapsed into unique sequences by a nearest-neighbor algorithm in which closely related sequences were merged to remove PCR and sequencing errors. CDR3 sequences were aligned to IMGT reference sequences to assign V, D and J gene segments. For a sequence to be retained, a match of at least six nucleotides to both a V gene segment and a J gene segment was required. A rearrangement counted as productive if the CDR3 had no stop codons and remained in frame with V and J, and every other rearrangement counted as non-productive. Following IMGT convention, CDR3 was defined as the stretch from the second conserved V-encoded cysteine to the conserved J-encoded phenylalanine. The earlier analysis of a few hundred of the donors excluded any sequence lacking an unambiguous match to a single V gene segment. An earlier analysis of around 600 of the donors classified V segments as functional when productive rearrangements were above 56.7% and as segregating when the standard deviation between donors was above 5%. A statistical classification framework was built for diagnosing cytomegalovirus status from the catalog of TCR beta chain sequences. In a later analysis, TCR nucleotide sequences were compared against IMGT/GENE-DB human TR gene sequences so that V and J genes could be assigned. Using the TCRdist pipeline, a later analysis assigned CDR3 sequences along with most-parsimonious VDJ recombination scenarios. A later analysis defined each TCR beta chain by its CDR3 amino acid sequence plus V-gene family, and excluded reads lacking a unique V-gene family. To address suspected cross-contamination and a sequencing artifact, a later analysis removed under 600 highly shared, low-generation-probability nucleotide sequences. For each public chain, a later analysis derived a clonal expansion index from normalized ranks of inferred template counts within each repertoire. A later analysis computed generation probabilities with a VDJ recombination model fitted to out-of-frame rearrangements, and checked the results against IGoR. A later analysis scored TCR-TCR, TCR-HLA and TCR-CMV co-occurrence with hypergeometric tests, applying a repertoire-size bias correction to TCR pairs. A later analysis estimated false discovery rates by permuting HLA or CMV assignments 20 times. In a later analysis, co-occurring TCRs were grouped with DBSCAN, and TCRdist sequence similarity was added when clustering was performed within HLA-allele-positive subsets. Co-occurrence clustering excluded repertoires with fewer than 30,000 or more than 120,000 public chains, plus five with anomalous nucleotide sharing. TCRdb provides this immuneACCESS table in a form limited to in-frame rearrangements. Some clones are lacking; in checked studies, under half of them reflect an unresolved V gene, and why the rest are absent is not known. Clonal size and the V and J genes are those of that table, whereas D and trimming came from the DNA. The table held for this sample gives some 64,000 clones. Over 1.5% of the sample comes from the top ten.

The cohort was made up of 500 to 850 healthy bone marrow donors. All cohort members were sampled while nominally healthy, although unrecorded immune exposures were likely present. The donor tested CMV seronegative and was one of the 352 seronegative cohort members. A peripheral blood sample was provided by each donor, and peripheral blood mononuclear cells were used for TCR beta sequencing. Genomic DNA was extracted from the blood cell samples with the Qiagen DNeasy Blood Extraction Kit. This sequence uses TRBV5-1 and TRBJ2-1, with a weak D call of TRBD1 (7 bases match). The sequencing input was PBMCs. The clonotype originates from a woman under 40 in good health and CMV-seronegative. The nucleotide sequence reads as follows: TGCGCCAGCAGCTTGGAGACAGGGAGGTCCTACAATGAGCAGTTCTTC. It specifies CASSLETGRSYNEQFF.